The subject of this entry is one T cell receptor (beta chain). Its cognate antigen has yet to be identified. Base-call qualities are not available, and no considerably larger clone is one nucleotide away. The library was produced with the immunoSEQ multiplex PCR assay. TCRdb stores this immuneACCESS table with in-frame sequences only. Part of the clones is absent; in the studies checked, under half of the shortfall reflects unresolved V genes, and no reason is known for the rest. For this sample there are 70,000 to 80,000 clones; around 93% appear just once. The ten largest clones take up approximately 1% of the sample. The data derive from a study of T cell changes during pregnancy in multiple sclerosis (dated by TCRdb to between 2018 and 2020). Regarding the complete study: The study looked at changes in the T cell repertoire across pregnancy in women with multiple sclerosis.

V is cut back by 7 bases and J by 4 bases, with 3 bases in the junction unmatched. The CDR3 measures 13 amino acids from cysteine to phenylalanine. Of the read, only the CDR3 DNA is kept; its 39 bases are in frame from base 1. CDR1 and CDR2, looked up from the germline V gene (reference sequence), are LNHDA and SQIVND. Sequencing used peripheral blood, obtained in the first trimester of pregnancy. The origin of this receptor is a female donor with multiple sclerosis, enrolled in a pregnancy study. The chain is encoded by TRBV19 joined to TRBJ1-4, and 7 junction bases match TRBD1. The DNA is as follows: TGTGCCAGTATGGGACAGATTAATGAAAAACTGTTTTTT. This gives the protein CASMGQINEKLFF. Here the CDR3 is joined to the reference TRBV19 and TRBJ1-4 genes, and the full variable domain is: DGGITQSPKYLFRKEGQNVTLSCEQNLNHDAMYWYRQDPGQGLRLIYYSQIVNDFQKGDIAEGYSVSREKKESFPLTVTSAQKNPTAFYLCASMGQINEKLFFGSGTQLSVL.